These T cell receptor beta chains were read from a single sample in a study of blood T cells in healthy people across ages. TCRdb re-called the 5' RACE reads through MiXCR, storing one row per CDR3 protein. Of 1.2 million to 1.5 million distinct CDR3 sequences detected, 42% appear once; the ten largest clones hold 7.9%. Sequenced: blood. Receptor source: a woman aged 18-29 years in good health. Both conserved end residues are trimmed from each CDR3.

j_call v_call cdr3_aa
TRBJ1-2 TRBV10-3 AISESDGGANYGYT
TRBJ2-6 TRBV29-1 SVEDPIGAGHSGANVLT
TRBJ1-2 TRBV6-6 ASSPRGGGDYGYT
TRBJ1-2 TRBV6-6 ASDWGYGYT
TRBJ2-1 TRBV24-1 ATRGSGRNEQF
TRBJ1-5 TRBV10-3 AISESGGISNQPQH
TRBJ2-5 TRBV11-2 ASSSLEETQY
TRBJ1-2 TRBV7-2 ASSEGETGRRYGCT
TRBJ2-3 TRBV3-1 ASSQARTSGIPTDTQY
TRBJ1-1 TRBV5-1 ASSLFGAEDTEAF
TRBJ2-7 TRBV28 ASRIGGTIGRVDEQY
TRBJ1-5 TRBV12-5 ASGLTIKDSSMGFGNQPQH
TRBJ1-2 TRBV27 ASSTRDRLYGYT
TRBJ2-1 TRBV6-6 ASSSGQGGQF
TRBJ2-7 TRBV20-1 SAREGPVLLDEQY
TRBJ2-7 TRBV7-9 ASSLSVNRGTWYEQY
TRBJ2-6 TRBV11-1 ASSLEIPGSGANVLT
TRBJ2-5 TRBV20-1 SALRGTPETQY
TRBJ2-1 TRBV5-6 ASSLGEGVPSSYNEQF
NA TRBV20-1 SATSSDKSYEQY
TRBJ1-1 TRBV29-1 SVATGVGTEAF
TRBJ1-5 TRBV19 ASSKIAGIQSNQPQH
TRBJ2-5 TRBV20-1 SRRHPAVETQY
TRBJ2-1 TRBV7-7 ASSLAGTSGGGEQF
TRBJ2-1 TRBV20-1 SARDPGSSGWNEQF
TRBJ2-1 TRBV2 ASGEKVAGGYNEQF
TRBJ2-1 TRBV12-3/TRBV12-4 ASSAASGGAFSEQF
TRBJ1-2 TRBV4-2 ASSQQPGGYT
TRBJ2-5 TRBV20-1 SARVYNEQY
TRBJ2-5 TRBV9 ASSRHQPLGGQETQY
TRBJ1-1 TRBV6-1 ASSVRGRAEAF
TRBJ2-4 TRBV21-1 ASSDRDNLAKNIQY
NA TRBV2 ASSDLKRGGPYEQY
TRBJ2-7 TRBV5-1 ASSPGEQGMNEQY
TRBJ2-3 TRBV12-3/TRBV12-4 ASSPGQGTRADTQY
TRBJ2-1 TRBV6-6 ASRPGLAVMYNEQF
TRBJ1-2 TRBV12-3/TRBV12-4 ASTFDRNYGYT
TRBJ1-1 TRBV10-3 AISEPGQSPEAF
TRBJ1-4 TRBV27 ASKAGGGEKLF
TRBJ2-7 TRBV21-1 ASPHPSGDQSSYEQY
TRBJ1-6 TRBV20-1 SAQELGDISFNSPLH
TRBJ2-3 TRBV3-1 ASSHLTGVSTDTQY
TRBJ2-1 TRBV11-2 ASSPMSAASYNEQF
TRBJ1-2 TRBV6-6 ASSYRETTFPYGYT
TRBJ2-7 TRBV15 ATSSDPLRLESYEQY
TRBJ1-4 TRBV7-2 ASSQNAGGLSEKLF
TRBJ2-3 TRBV24-1 ATPFTGPSTVTQY
TRBJ2-1 TRBV10-3 AISPLSGSNNEQF
TRBJ1-2 TRBV6-5 ASSLDPRSYGYT
TRBJ2-7 TRBV6-2/TRBV6-3 ASSSPGAFYEQY
TRBJ2-1 TRBV11-3 ASSPVGGEQF